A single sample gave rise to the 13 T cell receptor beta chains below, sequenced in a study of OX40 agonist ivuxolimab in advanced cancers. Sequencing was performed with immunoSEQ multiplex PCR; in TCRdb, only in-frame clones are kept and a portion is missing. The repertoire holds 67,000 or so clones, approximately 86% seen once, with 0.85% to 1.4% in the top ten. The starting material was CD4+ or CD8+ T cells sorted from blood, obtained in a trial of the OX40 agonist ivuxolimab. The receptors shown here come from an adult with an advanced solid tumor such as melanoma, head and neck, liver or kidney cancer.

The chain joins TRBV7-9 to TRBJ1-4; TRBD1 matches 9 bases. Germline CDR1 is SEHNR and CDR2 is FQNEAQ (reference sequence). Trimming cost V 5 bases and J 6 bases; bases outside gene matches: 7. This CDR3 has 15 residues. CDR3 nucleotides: TGTGCCAGCAGCAAAGGGGACAGGGACCATGAAAAACTGTTTTTT. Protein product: CASSKGDRDHEKLFF.

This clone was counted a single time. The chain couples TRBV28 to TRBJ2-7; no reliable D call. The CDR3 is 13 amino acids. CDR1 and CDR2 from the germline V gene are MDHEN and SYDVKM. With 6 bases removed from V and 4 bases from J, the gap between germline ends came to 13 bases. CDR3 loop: CASRRSVLYEQYF. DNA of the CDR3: TGTGCCAGCAGGAGGTCAGTACTGTACGAGCAGTACTTC.

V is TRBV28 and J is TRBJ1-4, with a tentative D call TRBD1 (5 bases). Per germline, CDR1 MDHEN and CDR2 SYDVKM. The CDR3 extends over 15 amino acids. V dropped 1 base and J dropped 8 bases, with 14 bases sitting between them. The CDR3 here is CASSLSEPGREKLFF. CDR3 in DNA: TGTGCCAGCAGTTTATCCGAACCGGGACGGGAAAAACTGTTTTTT. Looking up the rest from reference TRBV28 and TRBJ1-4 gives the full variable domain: DVKVTQSSRYLVKRTGEKVFLECVQDMDHENMFWYRQDPGLGLRLIYFSYDVKMKEKGDIPEGYSVSREKKERFSLILESASTNQTSMYLCASSLSEPGREKLFFGSGTQLSVL.

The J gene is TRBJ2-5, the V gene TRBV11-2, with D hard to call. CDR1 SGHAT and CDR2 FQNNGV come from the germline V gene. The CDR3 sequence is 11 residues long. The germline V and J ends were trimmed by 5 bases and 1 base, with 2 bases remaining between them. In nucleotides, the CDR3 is TGTGCCAGCAGCATCCAAGAGACCCAGTACTTC. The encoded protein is CASSIQETQYF.

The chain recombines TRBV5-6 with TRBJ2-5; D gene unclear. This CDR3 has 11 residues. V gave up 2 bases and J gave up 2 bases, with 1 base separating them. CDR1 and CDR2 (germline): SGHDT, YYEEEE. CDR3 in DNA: TGTGCCAGCAGCTTTCAAGAGACCCAGTACTTC. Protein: CASSFQETQYF.

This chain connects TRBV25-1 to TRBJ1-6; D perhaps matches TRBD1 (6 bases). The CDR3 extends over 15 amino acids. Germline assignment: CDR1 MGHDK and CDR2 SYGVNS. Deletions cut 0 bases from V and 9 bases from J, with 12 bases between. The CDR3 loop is CASSEYRQGTSPLHF. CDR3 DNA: TGTGCCAGCAGTGAATATCGGCAGGGGACTTCACCCCTCCACTTT.

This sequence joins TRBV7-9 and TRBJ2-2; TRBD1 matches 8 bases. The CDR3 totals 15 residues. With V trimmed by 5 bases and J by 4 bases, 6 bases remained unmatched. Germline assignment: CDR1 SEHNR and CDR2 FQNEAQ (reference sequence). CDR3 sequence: CASSPQGALTGELFF. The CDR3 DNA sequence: TGTGCCAGCAGCCCTCAGGGGGCCCTCACCGGGGAGCTGTTTTTT.

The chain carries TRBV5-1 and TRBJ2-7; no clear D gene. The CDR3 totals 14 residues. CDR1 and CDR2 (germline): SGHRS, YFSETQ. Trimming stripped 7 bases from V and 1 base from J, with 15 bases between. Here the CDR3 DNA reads TGCGCCAGCTACCCTAGTCCCCTATCCTACGAGCAGTACTTC. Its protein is CASYPSPLSYEQYF. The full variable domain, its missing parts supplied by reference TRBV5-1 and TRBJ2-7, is KAGVTQTPRYLIKTRGQQVTLSCSPISGHRSVSWYQQTPGQGLQFLFEYFSETQRNKGNFPGRFSGRQFSNSRSEMNVSTLELGDSALYLCASYPSPLSYEQYFGPGTRLTVT.

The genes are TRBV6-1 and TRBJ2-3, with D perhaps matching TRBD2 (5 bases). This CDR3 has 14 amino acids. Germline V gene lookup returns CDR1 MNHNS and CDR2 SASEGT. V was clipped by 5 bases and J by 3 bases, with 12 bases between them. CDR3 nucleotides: TGTGCCAGCAGTAGGGAGTTAAGGACAGATACGCAGTATTTT. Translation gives CASSRELRTDTQYF.

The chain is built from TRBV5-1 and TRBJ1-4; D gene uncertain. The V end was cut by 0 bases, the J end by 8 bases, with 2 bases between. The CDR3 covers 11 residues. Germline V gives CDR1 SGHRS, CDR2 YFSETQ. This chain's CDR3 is CASSLDEKLFF. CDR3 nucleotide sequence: TGCGCCAGCAGCTTGGACGAAAAACTGTTTTTT.

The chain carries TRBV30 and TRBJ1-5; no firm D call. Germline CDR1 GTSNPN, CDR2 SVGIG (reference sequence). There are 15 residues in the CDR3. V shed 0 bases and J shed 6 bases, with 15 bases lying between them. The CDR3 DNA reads TGTGCCTGGAGTGTTGGGGATGGATCGGGTCAGCCCCAGCATTTT. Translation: CAWSVGDGSGQPQHF.

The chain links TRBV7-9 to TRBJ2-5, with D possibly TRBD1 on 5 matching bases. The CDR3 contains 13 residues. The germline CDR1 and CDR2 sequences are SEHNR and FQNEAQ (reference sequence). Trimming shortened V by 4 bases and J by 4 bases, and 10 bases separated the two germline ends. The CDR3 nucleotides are TGTGCCAGCAGCTCAACAGGTCCAGAGACCCAGTACTTC. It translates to CASSSTGPETQYF.

The CDR3 loop is CASSLERRSYNEQFF. DNA of the CDR3: TGTGCCAGCAGCTTAGAGAGGCGGAGTTACAATGAGCAGTTCTTC. The V and J genes are TRBV7-2 and TRBJ2-1; D is unresolved. CDR3 size: 15 residues. V lost 1 base and J lost 4, with 11 bases in between. CDR1 is SGHTA, CDR2 FQGNSA, per germline.